This T cell receptor beta chain was found in a study of T cell responses to AZD1222 COVID-19 vaccine. This CDR3 has 13 amino acids. V lost 8 bases, J lost 10 bases, and 15 bases lay in between. Libraries were prepared by immunoSEQ multiplex PCR; TCRdb keeps only in-frame clonotypes and omits some of them. The table lists 120,000 to 150,000 clones, more than 85% of them singletons. The J gene is TRBJ1-6, the V gene TRBV12-3 or TRBV12-4, with D perhaps matching TRBD1 (6 bases). Sequences were derived from peripheral blood, sampled 28 days after the second AZD1222 dose. This clonotype originated in an adult who received the AZD1222 COVID-19 vaccine. The CDR3 DNA reads as TGTGCCAGCGGTTACAGGGCGAGGTCACCCCTCCACTTT. Its translation: CASGYRARSPLHF.